The 16 T cell receptor beta chains listed next were all sequenced from one sample in a study of T cells in Graves' hyperthyroidism and ophthalmopathy. RNA transcripts were the template for amplifying TCR beta CDR3 regions. The HTBI primer set was used in a first-round RT-PCR of the TCR CDR3. Using its own MiXCR run on the multiplex PCR reads, TCRdb lists one record per CDR3 protein. Of 800,000 or so distinct CDR3 sequences in the sample, over 35% were seen once. The sample was blood. The source is a man aged 18 to 30 with Graves' hyperthyroidism.

Only a few counts were recorded for this clonotype. V gene TRBV7-8 combines with J gene TRBJ1-3; no clear D. In germline, CDR1 is SGHVS, CDR2 FQNEAQ. The CDR3 is 16 residues long. Trimming removed 3 bases from V and 3 bases from J, with 15 bases in between. The CDR3 DNA reads as TGTGCCAGCAGCTTGCAGCTAGCGGGATATGGAAACACCATATATTTT. This translates into CASSLQLAGYGNTIYF.

A few counts support this clonotype. The chain has TRBV19 and TRBJ1-2; perhaps TRBD1 as D (5 bases). The CDR3 totals 11 residues. CDR1 and CDR2 from the germline V gene are LNHDA and SQIVND (reference sequence). V lost 8 bases, J lost 2 bases, and 6 bases lay in between. The CDR3 loop is CASQGNYGYTF. In DNA, the CDR3 is TGTGCCAGTCAGGGCAACTATGGCTACACCTTC.

This clonotype showed up just a few times. The chain employs TRBV7-2 and TRBJ2-7, with D perhaps matching TRBD1 (5 bases). The CDR3 loop spans 17 amino acids. Trimming pared 5 bases from V and 6 bases from J, leaving 26 bases between. CDR1 and CDR2 from the germline V gene are SGHTA and FQGNSA. CDR3 bases: TGTGCCAGCAGCCAAGACGCAGGGCCAACACCTATAGCCGAGCAGTACTTC. Amino acids: CASSQDAGPTPIAEQYF.

The chain joins TRBV4-3 to TRBJ1-5; perhaps TRBD1 as D (6 bases). V dropped 1 base and J dropped 7 bases, with 17 bases sitting between them. From germline, CDR1 is LGHNA and CDR2 YSLEER. The CDR3 consists of 16 residues. The CDR3 loop is CASSQAIYRVGQPQHF. The CDR3 DNA reads as TGCGCCAGCAGCCAAGCAATTTACAGGGTGGGCCAGCCCCAGCATTTT.

This clonotype was recorded at least ten times. This chain links TRBV25-1 with TRBJ2-7; the D gene is possibly TRBD1 (5 bases). CDR1 and CDR2 (germline): MGHDK, SYGVNS. V gave up 6 bases and J gave up 0 bases, with 18 bases separating them. The CDR3 runs to 16 residues. The CDR3: CASSTKTGFSSYEQYF. The CDR3 DNA reads as TGTGCCAGCAGCACTAAAACAGGTTTTAGCTCCTACGAGCAGTACTTC.

This clonotype was detected a few times. The CDR3 reads CASSELSGNYGYTF. The CDR3 DNA is TGTGCCAGCAGTGAACTTTCAGGCAACTATGGCTACACCTTC. V and J are TRBV6-1 and TRBJ1-2, with D hard to call. CDR1 is MNHNS, CDR2 SASEGT, per germline. V was cut by 2 bases and J by 2 bases, with 9 bases left in between. This CDR3 is built from 14 residues.

The table lists this clonotype with many counts. The chain joins TRBV7-2 to TRBJ1-4, with D unresolved. Between the trimmed V and J ends, which lost 5 bases and 5 bases, there was a span of 12 bases. Germline V gene data show CDR1 as SGHTA and CDR2 as FQGNSA. The CDR3 is 14 residues long. CDR3: CASSIQAGNEKLFF. CDR3 DNA sequence: TGTGCCAGCAGCATCCAGGCCGGGAATGAAAAACTGTTTTTT.

The table lists this clonotype with many counts. V is TRBV29-1 and J is TRBJ2-7, with 7 bases that match TRBD1. The J segment lost 5 bases and the V segment lost 1 base, leaving 5 bases of the junction unmatched. The CDR3 is made up of 13 amino acids. The V gene's germline CDR1 is SQVTM and CDR2 ANQGSEA. The CDR3 DNA sequence: TGCAGCGTTGAAGGACAGGGAGAACACGAGCAGTACTTC. Translating it yields CSVEGQGEHEQYF.

This rearrangement joins TRBV5-1 to TRBJ1-1; 7 bases line up with TRBD1. V shed 0 bases, J shed 3 bases, and the junction held 5 bases outside the gene matches. CDR1 and CDR2 from the germline V gene are SGHRS and YFSETQ. This CDR3 is built from 15 residues. CDR3 in amino acids: CASSLGGTGDTEAFF. In DNA form, the CDR3 reads TGCGCCAGCAGCTTGGGTGGTACAGGGGACACTGAAGCTTTCTTT. Together with reference TRBV5-1 and TRBJ1-1, the CDR3 gives the full variable domain: KAGVTQTPRYLIKTRGQQVTLSCSPISGHRSVSWYQQTPGQGLQFLFEYFSETQRNKGNFPGRFSGRQFSNSRSEMNVSTLELGDSALYLCASSLGGTGDTEAFFGQGTRLTVV.

This clonotype was picked up many times. Here the CDR3 reads CATMGTADSPLHF. For the CDR3, the DNA is TGTGCCACCATGGGGACGGCAGATTCACCCCTCCACTTT. This rearrangement joins TRBV19 to TRBJ1-6, with D perhaps matching TRBD1 (5 bases). The CDR3 sequence is 13 residues long. V gave up 10 bases and J gave up 8 bases, with 15 bases separating them. CDR1 is LNHDA, CDR2 SQIVND, per germline (reference sequence).

V and J are TRBV25-1 and TRBJ2-7; D is unclear. Trimming took off 6 bases at V and 2 bases at J, with 14 bases between the two ends. The CDR3 contains 14 residues. From germline, CDR1 is MGHDK and CDR2 SYGVNS. CDR3: CASSQDEQPYEQYF. Here the CDR3 DNA reads TGTGCCAGCAGCCAAGATGAACAGCCCTACGAGCAGTACTTC.

The V call is TRBV2, the J call TRBJ2-5, with TRBD2 as a possible D gene (5 bases). The CDR3 loop spans 16 amino acids. The V end was cut by 2 bases, the J end by 5 bases, with 18 bases between. Germline V CDR1 and CDR2: SNHLY, FYNNEI. The CDR3: CASSERLAGPGETQYF. In nucleotides, the CDR3 is TGTGCCAGCAGTGAACGTCTAGCCGGCCCAGGCGAGACCCAGTACTTC. Together with reference TRBV2 and TRBJ2-5, the CDR3 gives the full variable domain: EPEVTQTPSHQVTQMGQEVILRCVPISNHLYFYWYRQILGQKVEFLVSFYNNEISEKSEIFDDQFSVERPDGSNFTLKIRSTKLEDSAMYFCASSERLAGPGETQYFGPGTRLLVL.

Concerning this clonotype: A read error is possible here, since a much larger clone lies one base away. V gene TRBV9 combines with J gene TRBJ1-1; D call uncertain. There are 13 residues in the CDR3. Germline CDR1 SGDLS, CDR2 YYNGEE. Trimming cost V 10 bases and J 0 bases, with 13 bases left between them. CDR3 loop: CAGAEGVNTEAFF. The CDR3 DNA reads as TGTGCCGGTGCGGAGGGCGTGAACACTGAAGCTTTCTTT.

This sequence joins TRBV20-1 and TRBJ2-7; TRBD1 is a possible D gene (7 bases). Trimming pared 8 bases from V and 3 bases from J, leaving 11 bases between. Per germline, CDR1 DFQATT and CDR2 SNEGSKA (reference sequence). The CDR3 length is 11 residues. CDR3 nucleotides: TGCAGTTCCCAGGGGGGCTACGAGCAGTACTTC. This translates into CSSQGGYEQYF.

In regard to this clonotype: Being one base from a much bigger clone, this may be a read error. V is TRBV2 and J is TRBJ1-4; possibly TRBD1 for D (5 bases). Germline V CDR1 and CDR2: SNHLY, FYNNEI. The CDR3 consists of 13 residues. The V end lost 8 bases, the J end lost 10 bases, and 17 bases lay between the germline ends. The CDR3 DNA is TGTGCCAGCCGGGGCGCTCCCCGTGGAAAACTGTTTTTT. This gives the protein CASRGAPRGKLFF. Supplemented by reference TRBV2 and TRBJ1-4, the full variable domain reads EPEVTQTPSHQVTQMGQEVILRCVPISNHLYFYWYRQILGQKVEFLVSFYNNEISEKSEIFDDQFSVERPDGSNFTLKIRSTKLEDSAMYFCASRGAPRGKLFFGSGTQLSVL.

The chain carries TRBV10-3 and TRBJ1-5, with 7 bases fitting TRBD1. This CDR3 has 15 amino acids. V trimming: 4 bases; J trimming: 6 bases; junction bases outside the gene matches: 9. Germline-derived CDR1 and CDR2 are ENHRY and SYGVKD. The CDR3 loop is CAISAAWGQTQPQHF. For the CDR3, the DNA is TGTGCCATCAGTGCGGCCTGGGGACAGACTCAGCCCCAGCATTTT.